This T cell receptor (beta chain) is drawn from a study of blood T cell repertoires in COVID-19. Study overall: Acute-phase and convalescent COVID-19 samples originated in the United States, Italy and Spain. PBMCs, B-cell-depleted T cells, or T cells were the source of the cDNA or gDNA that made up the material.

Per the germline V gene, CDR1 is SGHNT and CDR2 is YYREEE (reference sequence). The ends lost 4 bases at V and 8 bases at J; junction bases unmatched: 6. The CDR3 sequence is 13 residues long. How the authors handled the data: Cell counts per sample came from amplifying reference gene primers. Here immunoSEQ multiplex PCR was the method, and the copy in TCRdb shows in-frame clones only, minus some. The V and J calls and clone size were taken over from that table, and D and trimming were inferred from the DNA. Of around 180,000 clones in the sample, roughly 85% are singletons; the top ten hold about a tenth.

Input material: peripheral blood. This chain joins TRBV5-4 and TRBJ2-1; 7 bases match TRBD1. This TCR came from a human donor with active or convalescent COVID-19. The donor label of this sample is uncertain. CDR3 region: CASSVDRVHEQFF. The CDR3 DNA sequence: TGTGCCAGCAGCGTAGACAGGGTTCATGAGCAGTTCTTC.